These T cell receptor beta chains were read from a single sample in a study of blood T cell repertoires in COVID-19. Assay: immunoSEQ multiplex PCR; the TCRdb copy retains only in-frame clones and omits some. The table records 62,000 or so clones, approximately 89% of them present only once. Input material: peripheral blood. The source of these receptors is a man aged 50 to 59 with active COVID-19. Both conserved end residues are part of each CDR3. The order of the fields is V gene, J gene, clone size, D gene, CDR3 protein, CDR3 DNA. D genes are given only for firm matches. Clone size is stated in some rows and not others, as once, few, many or a class when expanded.

v_call: TRBV29-1
j_call: TRBJ2-1
clone_size: NA
d_call: NA
cdr3_aa: CSVGAALRHNEQFF
cdr3_nt: TGCAGCGTTGGTGCGGCCTTAAGGCACAATGAGCAGTTCTTC

v_call: TRBV6-6
j_call: TRBJ1-5
clone_size: NA
d_call: NA
cdr3_aa: CASSYSYGSSNQPQHF
cdr3_nt: TGTGCCAGCAGTTACTCGTATGGCAGTAGCAATCAGCCCCAGCATTTT

v_call: TRBV28
j_call: TRBJ2-1
clone_size: once
d_call: NA
cdr3_aa: CASSSNRGGSYNEQFF
cdr3_nt: TGTGCCAGCAGTTCCAACAGGGGGGGGTCCTACAATGAGCAGTTCTTC

v_call: TRBV9
j_call: TRBJ1-1
clone_size: few
d_call: TRBD1
cdr3_aa: CASSARQGNTEAFF
cdr3_nt: TGTGCCAGCAGCGCCCGACAGGGGAACACTGAAGCTTTCTTT

v_call: TRBV5-1
j_call: TRBJ2-1
clone_size: NA
d_call: TRBD2
cdr3_aa: CASSPRTSENEQFF
cdr3_nt: TGCGCCAGCAGCCCCCGGACTAGCGAGAATGAGCAGTTCTTC

v_call: TRBV4-1
j_call: TRBJ2-7
clone_size: NA
d_call: TRBD2
cdr3_aa: CASSQDPRLAVTYEQYF
cdr3_nt: TGCGCCAGCAGCCAAGACCCAAGGCTAGCGGTGACCTACGAGCAGTACTTC

v_call: TRBV3-1/TRBV3-2
j_call: TRBJ2-7
clone_size: NA
d_call: TRBD1
cdr3_aa: CASSHRGFYEQYF
cdr3_nt: TGTGCCAGCAGCCACAGGGGGTTCTACGAGCAGTACTTC

v_call: TRBV12-5
j_call: TRBJ2-1
clone_size: NA
d_call: NA
cdr3_aa: CASGCGQSSYNEQFF
cdr3_nt: TGTGCTAGTGGCTGTGGACAGAGCTCCTACAATGAGCAGTTCTTC

v_call: TRBV18
j_call: TRBJ2-5
clone_size: NA
d_call: TRBD2
cdr3_aa: CASSLAGGLGETQYF
cdr3_nt: TGTGCCAGCTCGTTAGCGGGGGGCCTCGGAGAGACCCAGTACTTC

v_call: TRBV29-1
j_call: TRBJ2-7
clone_size: once
d_call: NA
cdr3_aa: CSVEGWGGGGQYF
cdr3_nt: TGCAGCGTTGAGGGTTGGGGAGGAGGCGGGCAGTACTTC

v_call: TRBV6-5
j_call: TRBJ1-1
clone_size: NA
d_call: NA
cdr3_aa: CASSPPGGTEAFF
cdr3_nt: TGTGCCAGCAGTCCGCCGGGGGGCACTGAAGCTTTCTTT

v_call: TRBV6-5
j_call: TRBJ2-1
clone_size: NA
d_call: TRBD1
cdr3_aa: CASNRQGRYEQFF
cdr3_nt: TGTGCCAGCAACCGACAGGGTCGATATGAGCAGTTCTTC

v_call: TRBV3-1/TRBV3-2
j_call: TRBJ2-2
clone_size: NA
d_call: NA
cdr3_aa: CASSQVFSRNTGELFF
cdr3_nt: TGTGCCAGCAGCCAAGTTTTCTCTCGGAACACCGGGGAGCTGTTTTTT

v_call: TRBV6-5
j_call: TRBJ2-7
clone_size: NA
d_call: NA
cdr3_aa: CASTAGPTYEQYF
cdr3_nt: TGTGCCAGCACGGCGGGGCCCACCTACGAGCAGTACTTC

v_call: TRBV6-1
j_call: TRBJ2-7
clone_size: few
d_call: TRBD1
cdr3_aa: CASSEPPGQGIDEQYF
cdr3_nt: TGTGCCAGCAGTGAACCCCCGGGACAGGGTATCGACGAGCAGTACTTC

v_call: TRBV5-6
j_call: TRBJ1-2
clone_size: NA
d_call: TRBD1
cdr3_aa: CASSRPDRDTGYTF
cdr3_nt: TGTGCCAGCAGCCGCCCTGACAGGGATACTGGCTACACCTTC

v_call: TRBV6-5
j_call: TRBJ1-2
clone_size: once
d_call: TRBD1
cdr3_aa: CASNRDSANYGYTF
cdr3_nt: TGTGCCAGCAACAGGGACAGCGCTAACTATGGCTACACCTTC

v_call: TRBV5-1
j_call: TRBJ2-5
clone_size: NA
d_call: NA
cdr3_aa: CASSLGAGALQETQYF
cdr3_nt: TGCGCCAGCAGCTTGGGGGCGGGGGCCCTCCAAGAGACCCAGTACTTC

v_call: TRBV5-1
j_call: TRBJ1-6
clone_size: NA
d_call: NA
cdr3_aa: CASSAGSHNSPLHF
cdr3_nt: TGCGCCAGCAGCGCCGGGTCTCATAATTCACCCCTCCACTTT

v_call: TRBV29-1
j_call: TRBJ2-1
clone_size: NA
d_call: TRBD1
cdr3_aa: CSAYRGRSPNEQFF
cdr3_nt: TGCAGCGCATACAGGGGGCGGTCACCCAATGAGCAGTTCTTC

v_call: TRBV28
j_call: TRBJ1-1
clone_size: NA
d_call: NA
cdr3_aa: CASSVWGGNTEAFF
cdr3_nt: TGTGCCAGCAGCGTTTGGGGCGGGAACACTGAAGCTTTCTTT

v_call: TRBV2
j_call: TRBJ2-3
clone_size: NA
d_call: TRBD1
cdr3_aa: CASRRETGVTDTQYF
cdr3_nt: TGTGCCAGCAGGAGAGAGACAGGGGTCACAGATACGCAGTATTTT